The clone carrying this T cell receptor beta chain was picked up a small number of times. Antigen unknown. The data were taken from a study of T-cell reconstitution after alpha-beta-depleted transplantation in children. Construction of the TCRbeta library involved unique molecular identifiers. TCRdb redid the calling of the PCR reads with MiXCR, one entry per CDR3 protein. The sample lists a few hundred thousand distinct CDR3 sequences; 15% to 20% were seen once. Study results and limitations: T-cell counts and diversity at one year post-transplant came mainly from newly produced T cells. Expanded clones from the graft, numbering several hundred, reportedly supplied alpha-beta T cells about two months after transplant. At day 60, the high TCRbeta diversity found in some patients originated from recipient T cells and thymic progenitors that had survived.

Trimming pared 0 bases from V and 4 bases from J, leaving 9 bases between. Germline CDR1 SSHAT, CDR2 FNYEAQ (reference sequence). The CDR3 is 14 residues long. Sequences were derived from PBMCs, mostly from graft donor cells, sampled 360 days after TCRalphabeta/CD19-depleted stem cell transplant. This chain uses TRBV7-7 with TRBJ2-5; no definite D call. The receptor was derived from a boy under two years old who had a stem cell transplant for Wiskott-Aldrich syndrome, so the T cells may come from the graft donor. CDR3 sequence reads: CASSLAIRGETQYF. CDR3 DNA sequence: TGTGCCAGCAGCTTAGCGATTAGAGGAGAGACCCAGTACTTC.